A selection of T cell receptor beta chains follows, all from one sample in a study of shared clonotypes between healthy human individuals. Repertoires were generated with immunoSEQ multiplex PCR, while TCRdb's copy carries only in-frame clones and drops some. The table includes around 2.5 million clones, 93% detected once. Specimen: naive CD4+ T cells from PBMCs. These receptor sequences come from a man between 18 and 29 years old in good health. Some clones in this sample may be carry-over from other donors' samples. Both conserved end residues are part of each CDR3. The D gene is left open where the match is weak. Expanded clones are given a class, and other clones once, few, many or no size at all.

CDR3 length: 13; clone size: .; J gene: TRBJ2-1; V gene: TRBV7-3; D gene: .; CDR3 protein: CASSFVAYNEQFF; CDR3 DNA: TGTGCCAGCAGCTTTGTCGCCTACAATGAGCAGTTCTTC
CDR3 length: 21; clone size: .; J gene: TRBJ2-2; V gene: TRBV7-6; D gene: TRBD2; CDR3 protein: CASSLDLRLAGDLAHTGELFF; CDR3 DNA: TGTGCCAGCAGCTTAGACTTAAGACTAGCGGGAGATTTGGCGCACACCGGGGAGCTGTTTTTT
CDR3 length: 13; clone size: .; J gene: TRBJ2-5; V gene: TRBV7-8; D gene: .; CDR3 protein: CASSLAGAETQYF; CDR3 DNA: TGTGCCAGCAGCTTAGCGGGCGCGGAGACCCAGTACTTC
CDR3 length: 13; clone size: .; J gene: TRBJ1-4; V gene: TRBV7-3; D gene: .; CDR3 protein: CASSKSRNEKLFF; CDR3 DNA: TGTGCCAGCTCTAAGTCTCGTAATGAAAAACTGTTTTTT
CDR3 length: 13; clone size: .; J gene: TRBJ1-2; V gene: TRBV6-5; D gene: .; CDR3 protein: CASNPNGAYGYTF; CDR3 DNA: TGTGCCAGCAATCCTAATGGAGCCTATGGCTACACCTTC
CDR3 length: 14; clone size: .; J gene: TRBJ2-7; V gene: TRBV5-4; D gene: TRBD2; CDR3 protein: CASSFPGTSGLKYF; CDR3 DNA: TGTGCCAGCAGCTTCCCCGGGACTAGCGGCTTAAAGTACTTC
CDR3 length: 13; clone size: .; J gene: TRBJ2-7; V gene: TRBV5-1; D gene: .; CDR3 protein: CASSLTDSYEQYF; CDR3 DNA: TGCGCCAGCAGCTTAACAGATTCCTACGAGCAGTACTTC
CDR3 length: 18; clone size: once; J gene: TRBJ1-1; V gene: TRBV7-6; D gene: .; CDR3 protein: CASSFGTGKGTMNTEAFF; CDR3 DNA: TGTGCCAGCAGCTTCGGCACAGGGAAGGGGACCATGAACACTGAAGCTTTCTTT
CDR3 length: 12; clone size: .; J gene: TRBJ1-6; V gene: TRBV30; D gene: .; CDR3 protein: CALAGGHSPLHF; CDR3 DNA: TGTGCCCTCGCCGGAGGGCATTCACCCCTCCACTTT
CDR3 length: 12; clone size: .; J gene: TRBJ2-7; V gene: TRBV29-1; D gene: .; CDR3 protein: CSVGLQNYEQYF; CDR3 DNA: TGCAGCGTTGGACTACAAAACTACGAGCAGTACTTC
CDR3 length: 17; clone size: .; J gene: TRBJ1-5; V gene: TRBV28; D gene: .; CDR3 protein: CASNPPGGRRRNQPQHF; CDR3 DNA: TGTGCCAGCAACCCTCCGGGTGGCCGACGAAGGAATCAGCCCCAGCATTTT
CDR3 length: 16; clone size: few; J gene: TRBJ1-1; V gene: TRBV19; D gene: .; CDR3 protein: CASTKWPWDLNTEAFF; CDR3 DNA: TGTGCCAGCACCAAGTGGCCTTGGGATTTGAACACTGAAGCTTTCTTT
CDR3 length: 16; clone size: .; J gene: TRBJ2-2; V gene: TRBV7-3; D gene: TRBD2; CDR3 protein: CASSHVAGENTGELFF; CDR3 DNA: TGTGCCAGCAGCCATGTAGCGGGAGAAAACACCGGGGAGCTGTTTTTT